This T cell receptor beta chain was retrieved from a study of blood T cell repertoires in COVID-19. Study as a whole: Sample material is recorded as cDNA or gDNA derived from T cells, B-cell-depleted T cells, or PBMCs.

Cohort 3 recovery required two negative PCRs, clearance, or symptom resolution. V lost 8 bases and J lost 10, with 18 bases in between. CDR1 is SGHTA, CDR2 FQGNSA, per germline. The CDR3 runs 14 residues. Clones were sequenced by immunoSEQ multiplex PCR, and TCRdb holds only the in-frame ones, with some missing. The profile covers roughly 230,000 clones, with 82% appearing a single time and about 3.2% taken by the ten largest. The receptor was derived from a woman aged 55-70 years who had recovered from COVID-19. The genes are TRBV7-2 and TRBJ1-6; D is perhaps TRBD1 (5 bases). The specimen was PBMCs or T cells enriched from blood (not recorded which). The CDR3 DNA is TGTGCCAGCCGGGTTTGGACACAAGGATCACCCCTCCACTTT. Amino acid sequence: CASRVWTQGSPLHF.